These T cell receptor beta chains were read from a single sample in a study of blood T cell repertoires in COVID-19. Profiled with immunoSEQ multiplex PCR; TCRdb holds only in-frame clones, not every one. The table shows 150,000 to 250,000 clones, with about 80% occurring only once. Sequenced material: PBMCs or T cells enriched from blood (not recorded which). These receptor sequences come from a man aged 40-55 years who had recovered from COVID-19. The CDR3 runs from the conserved cysteine through the conserved F or W. The D gene is left open where the match is weak. The size field is filled for only some rows; it gives once, few, many or a size class.

>TRBJ2-3|NA|TRBV30|NA|14
CAWSVRGASSAQYF
TGTGCCTGGAGTGTACGGGGGGCTAGCAGCGCGCAGTATTTT
>TRBJ2-1|TRBD2|TRBV7-2|NA|14
CASSLTRAGGEQFF
TGTGCCAGCAGCTTAACGCGGGCGGGGGGTGAGCAGTTCTTC
>TRBJ1-1|NA|TRBV5-4|NA|13
CASRFTTNTEAFF
TGTGCCAGCAGGTTCACAACGAACACTGAAGCTTTCTTT
>TRBJ1-1|NA|TRBV4-1|NA|16
CASSQERRGRGTEAFF
TGCGCCAGCAGCCAAGAGAGAAGGGGAAGGGGCACTGAAGCTTTCTTT
>TRBJ1-2|NA|TRBV2|once|10
CASVAGGYTF
TGTGCCAGCGTAGCTGGGGGCTACACCTTC
>TRBJ1-1|NA|TRBV7-9|NA|17
CASSSRGSVRKVTEAFF
TGTGCCAGCAGCTCCAGAGGGTCGGTCAGGAAGGTCACTGAAGCTTTCTTT
>TRBJ2-5|TRBD2|TRBV19|NA|16
CASSIRTSGGTETQYF
TGTGCCAGTAGTATACGGACTAGCGGGGGCACAGAGACCCAGTACTTC
>TRBJ2-5|NA|TRBV3-1/TRBV3-2|NA|15
CASSRTLTGKETQYF
TGTGCCAGCAGCCGTACTCTTACAGGGAAAGAGACCCAGTACTTC
>TRBJ2-5|TRBD1|TRBV5-4|once|14
CASSSTGGQETQYF
TGTGCCAGCAGCTCGACAGGGGGCCAAGAGACCCAGTACTTC
>TRBJ1-4|NA|TRBV24-1|NA|13
CATQRRRGEKLFF
TGTGCCACCCAACGGCGGCGAGGGGAAAAACTGTTTTTT
>TRBJ2-2|NA|TRBV7-9|NA|16
CASSLGLRRDTGELFF
TGTGCCAGCAGCTTAGGCCTCCGGAGAGACACCGGGGAGCTGTTTTTT
>TRBJ1-5|TRBD1|TRBV29-1|NA|14
CSVATGTSNQPQHF
TGCAGCGTCGCGACAGGGACTAGCAATCAGCCCCAGCATTTT
>TRBJ1-4|NA|TRBV5-1|NA|14
CASSLGHRNEKLFF
TGCGCCAGCAGCTTGGGGCACCGAAATGAAAAACTGTTTTTT
>TRBJ1-1|TRBD1|TRBV6-2/TRBV6-3|few|13
CASSSDRGLGAFF
TGTGCCAGCAGCTCAGACAGGGGGCTTGGAGCTTTCTTT
>TRBJ2-7|NA|TRBV5-4|NA|14
CASSSTGSSYEQYF
TGTGCCAGCAGCTCAACGGGGAGCTCCTACGAGCAGTACTTC
>TRBJ1-4|TRBD1|TRBV6-6|NA|14
CASGQGRWDEKLFF
TGTGCCAGCGGACAGGGAAGGTGGGATGAAAAACTGTTTTTT
>TRBJ2-2|NA|TRBV12-5|NA|18
CASGLVLGARTDTGELFF
TGTGCTAGTGGTTTGGTATTGGGGGCGCGTACGGACACCGGGGAGCTGTTTTTT
>TRBJ1-2|NA|TRBV28|NA|12
CASRATGYGYTF
TGTGCCAGCAGGGCGACAGGCTATGGCTACACCTTC
>TRBJ1-1|NA|TRBV2|once|12
CASGHRNTEAFF
TGTGCCAGCGGGCATCGAAACACTGAAGCTTTCTTT
>TRBJ1-4|TRBD1|TRBV4-2|NA|15
CASSRGQGGGEKLFF
TGTGCCAGCAGCCGCGGACAGGGAGGAGGTGAAAAACTGTTTTTT
>TRBJ1-2|NA|TRBV10-3|NA|14
CAISETGGRYGYTF
TGTGCCATCAGTGAAACGGGAGGGAGGTATGGCTACACCTTC
>TRBJ1-5|TRBD1|TRBV4-3|NA|15
CASSQERRGREPQHF
TGCGCCAGCAGCCAAGAAAGGAGGGGGCGGGAGCCCCAGCATTTT